This T cell receptor (beta chain) was recovered during a study of regulatory T cells in long-lasting Graves disease. Findings and limits, study-wide: Persistent-disease Graves' patients showed less TCR diversity than new cases.

V shed 2 bases and J 3 bases; nucleotides not matched to a gene: 4. The CDR3 extends over 14 amino acids. Looked up from germline, CDR1 is SGHRS and CDR2 is YFSETQ. The time point is: newly diagnosed GD, antithyroid drugs for less than 3 months. PBMC RNA was the source of the TCR library. This clonotype was counted many times. No antigen is known for it. TCR beta libraries were built with iRepertoire HTBI primers and Arm-PCR of CDR3 regions. TCRdb reprocessed the multiplex PCR reads via MiXCR and lists one record per CDR3 protein. This table has under 400,000 distinct CDR3 sequences, roughly 17% appearing once. The sample was also reused in another study, on T cells in Graves' hyperthyroidism and ophthalmopathy.

The sample consisted of peripheral blood mononuclear cells (PBMCs), taken at new diagnosis, from a patient treated with antithyroid drugs. The source is a man in his forties with Graves disease. The V gene is TRBV5-1, the J gene TRBJ2-7, with 8 bases that match TRBD1. The CDR3: CASSLQGVYYEQYF. The CDR3 DNA reads as TGCGCCAGCAGCTTACAGGGGGTCTACTACGAGCAGTACTTC.